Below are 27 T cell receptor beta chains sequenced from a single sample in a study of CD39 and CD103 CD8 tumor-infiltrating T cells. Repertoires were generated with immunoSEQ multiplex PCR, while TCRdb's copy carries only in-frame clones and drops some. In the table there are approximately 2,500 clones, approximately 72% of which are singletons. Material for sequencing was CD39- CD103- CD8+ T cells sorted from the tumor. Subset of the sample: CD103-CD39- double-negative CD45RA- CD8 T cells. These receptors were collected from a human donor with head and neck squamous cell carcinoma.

The CDR3 DNA reads as TGTGCCAGCAGTTACTATCCGGGGAGCTCCTACAATGAGCAGTTCTTC. Translating it yields CASSYYPGSSYNEQFF. The J gene is TRBJ2-1, the V gene TRBV6-5, with a possible D match to TRBD2 (5 bases). The CDR3 is 16 amino acids. V was shortened by 1 base and J by 0 bases, with 10 bases between the two germline ends. CDR1 and CDR2 (germline): MNHEY, SVGAGI.

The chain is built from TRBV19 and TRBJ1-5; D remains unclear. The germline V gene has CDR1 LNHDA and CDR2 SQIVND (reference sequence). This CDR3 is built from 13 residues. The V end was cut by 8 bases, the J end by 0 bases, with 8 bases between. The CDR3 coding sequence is TGTGCCAGTGCTGGGTATAGCAATCAGCCCCAGCATTTT. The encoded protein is CASAGYSNQPQHF.

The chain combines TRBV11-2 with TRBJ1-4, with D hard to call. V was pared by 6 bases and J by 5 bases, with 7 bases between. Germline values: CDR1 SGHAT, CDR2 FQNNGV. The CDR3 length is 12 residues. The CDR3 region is CASSLANEKLFF. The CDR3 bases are TGTGCCAGCAGTCTCGCAAATGAAAAACTGTTTTTT.

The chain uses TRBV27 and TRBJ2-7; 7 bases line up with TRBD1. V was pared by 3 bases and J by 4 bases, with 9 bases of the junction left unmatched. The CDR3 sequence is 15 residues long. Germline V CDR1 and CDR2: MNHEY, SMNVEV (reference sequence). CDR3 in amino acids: CASSFITGAQYEQYF. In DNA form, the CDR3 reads TGTGCCAGCAGTTTTATCACAGGGGCCCAATACGAGCAGTACTTC.

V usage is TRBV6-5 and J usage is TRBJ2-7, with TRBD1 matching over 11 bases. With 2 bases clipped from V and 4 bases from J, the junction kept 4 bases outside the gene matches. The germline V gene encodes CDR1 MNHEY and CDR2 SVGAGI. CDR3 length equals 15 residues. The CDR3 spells CASSYGTGGWYEQYF. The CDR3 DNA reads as TGTGCCAGCAGTTACGGGACAGGGGGGTGGTACGAGCAGTACTTC.

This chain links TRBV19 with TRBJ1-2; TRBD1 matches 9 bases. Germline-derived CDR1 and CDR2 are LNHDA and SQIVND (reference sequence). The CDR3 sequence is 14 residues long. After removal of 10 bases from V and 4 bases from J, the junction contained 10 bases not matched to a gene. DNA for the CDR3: TGTGCCACCCAAGCAACAGGGGGCATCTATGGCTACACCTTC. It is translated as CATQATGGIYGYTF.

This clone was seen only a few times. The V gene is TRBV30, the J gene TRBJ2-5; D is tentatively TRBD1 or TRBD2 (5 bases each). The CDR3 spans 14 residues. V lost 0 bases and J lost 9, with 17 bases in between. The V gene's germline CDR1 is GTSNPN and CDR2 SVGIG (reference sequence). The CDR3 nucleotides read TGTGCCTGGAGTGTACCAGGGACCCTTTTTCCCCAGTACTTC. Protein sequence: CAWSVPGTLFPQYF.

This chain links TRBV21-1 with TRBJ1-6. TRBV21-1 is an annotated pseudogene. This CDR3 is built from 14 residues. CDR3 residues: CASPGTRVRVTLHF. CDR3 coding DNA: TGTGCCAGCCCAGGGACCAGGGTGAGGGTCACCCTCCACTTT.

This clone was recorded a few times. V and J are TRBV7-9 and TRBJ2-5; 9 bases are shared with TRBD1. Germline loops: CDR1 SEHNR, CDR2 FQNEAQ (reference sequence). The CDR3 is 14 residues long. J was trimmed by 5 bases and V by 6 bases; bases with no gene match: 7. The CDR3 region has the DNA TGTGCCAGCAGAAACCCAGGGACAGGGGAGACCCAGTACTTC. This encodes CASRNPGTGETQYF.

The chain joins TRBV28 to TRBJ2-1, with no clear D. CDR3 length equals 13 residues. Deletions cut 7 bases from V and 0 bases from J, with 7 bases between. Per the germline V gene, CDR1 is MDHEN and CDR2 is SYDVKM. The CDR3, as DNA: TGTGCCAGCAACCGCAACTCCTACAATGAGCAGTTCTTC. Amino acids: CASNRNSYNEQFF. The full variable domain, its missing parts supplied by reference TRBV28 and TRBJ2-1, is DVKVTQSSRYLVKRTGEKVFLECVQDMDHENMFWYRQDPGLGLRLIYFSYDVKMKEKGDIPEGYSVSREKKERFSLILESASTNQTSMYLCASNRNSYNEQFFGPGTRLTVL.

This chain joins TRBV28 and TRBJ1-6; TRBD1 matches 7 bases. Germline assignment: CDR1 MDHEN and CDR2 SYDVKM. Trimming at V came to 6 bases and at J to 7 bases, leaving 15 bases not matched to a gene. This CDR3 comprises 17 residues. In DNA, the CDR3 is TGTGCCAGCAGCTCCACAAAAGACAGGGCCTGGAATTCACCCCTCCACTTT. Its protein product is CASSSTKDRAWNSPLHF. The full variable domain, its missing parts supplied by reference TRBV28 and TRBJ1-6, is DVKVTQSSRYLVKRTGEKVFLECVQDMDHENMFWYRQDPGLGLRLIYFSYDVKMKEKGDIPEGYSVSREKKERFSLILESASTNQTSMYLCASSSTKDRAWNSPLHFGNGTRLTVT.

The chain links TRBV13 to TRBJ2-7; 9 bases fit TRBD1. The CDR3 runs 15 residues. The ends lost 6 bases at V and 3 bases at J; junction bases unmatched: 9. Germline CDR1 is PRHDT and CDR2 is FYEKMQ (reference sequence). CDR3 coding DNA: TGTGCCAGCAGATTACAGGGGGCGCAGGGCTACGAGCAGTACTTC. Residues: CASRLQGAQGYEQYF.

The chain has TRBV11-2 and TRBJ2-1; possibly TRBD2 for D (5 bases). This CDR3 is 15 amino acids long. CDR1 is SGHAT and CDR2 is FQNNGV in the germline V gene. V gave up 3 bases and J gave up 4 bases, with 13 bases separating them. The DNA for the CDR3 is TGTGCCAGCAGCTTTCCGGACTGGCGGTACAATGAGCAGTTCTTC. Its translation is CASSFPDWRYNEQFF.

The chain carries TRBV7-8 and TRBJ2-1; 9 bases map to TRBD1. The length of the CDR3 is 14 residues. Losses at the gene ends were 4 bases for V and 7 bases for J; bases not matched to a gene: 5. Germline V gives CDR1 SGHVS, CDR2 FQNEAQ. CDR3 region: CASSYPDRGNEQFF. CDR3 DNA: TGTGCCAGCAGCTACCCGGACAGGGGTAATGAGCAGTTCTTC. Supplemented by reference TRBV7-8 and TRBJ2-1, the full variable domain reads GAGVSQSPRYKVAKRGQDVALRCDPISGHVSLFWYQQALGQGPEFLTYFQNEAQLDKSGLPSDRFFAERPEGSVSTLKIQRTQQEDSAVYLCASSYPDRGNEQFFGPGTRLTVL.

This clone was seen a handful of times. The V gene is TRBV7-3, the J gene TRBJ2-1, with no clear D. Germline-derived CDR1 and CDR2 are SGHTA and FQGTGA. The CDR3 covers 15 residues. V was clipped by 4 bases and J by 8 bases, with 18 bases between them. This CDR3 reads CASSSLSARRDEQFF. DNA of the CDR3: TGTGCCAGCAGCTCCCTTTCAGCCAGACGGGATGAGCAGTTCTTC.

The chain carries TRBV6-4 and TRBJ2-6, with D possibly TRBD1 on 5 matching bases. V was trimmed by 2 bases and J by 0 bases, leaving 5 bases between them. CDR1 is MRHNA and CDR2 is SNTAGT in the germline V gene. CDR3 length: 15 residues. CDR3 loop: CASSDDSSGANVLTF. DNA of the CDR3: TGTGCCAGCAGTGACGACAGCTCTGGGGCCAACGTCCTGACTTTC.

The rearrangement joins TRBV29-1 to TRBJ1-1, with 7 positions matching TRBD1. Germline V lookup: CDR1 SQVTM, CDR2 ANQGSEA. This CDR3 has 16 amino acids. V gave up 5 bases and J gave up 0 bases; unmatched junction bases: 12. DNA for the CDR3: TGCAGCGTTTCCGGGACAGAATCTCAAATGAACACTGAAGCTTTCTTT. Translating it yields CSVSGTESQMNTEAFF.

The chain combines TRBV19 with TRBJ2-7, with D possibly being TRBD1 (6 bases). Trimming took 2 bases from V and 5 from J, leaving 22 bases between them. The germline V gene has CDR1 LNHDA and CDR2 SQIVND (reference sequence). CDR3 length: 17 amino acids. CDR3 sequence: CASSIPQGITNHNEQYF. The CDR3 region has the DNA TGTGCCAGTAGTATACCACAGGGCATTACCAACCATAACGAGCAGTACTTC. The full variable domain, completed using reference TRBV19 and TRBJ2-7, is DGGITQSPKYLFRKEGQNVTLSCEQNLNHDAMYWYRQDPGQGLRLIYYSQIVNDFQKGDIAEGYSVSREKKESFPLTVTSAQKNPTAFYLCASSIPQGITNHNEQYFGPGTRLTVT.

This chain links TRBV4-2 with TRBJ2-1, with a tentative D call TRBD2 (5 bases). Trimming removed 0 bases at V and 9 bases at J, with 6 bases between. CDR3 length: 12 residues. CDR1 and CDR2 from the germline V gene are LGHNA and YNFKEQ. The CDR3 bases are TGTGCCAGCAGCCAAGAGGGGAGTGAGCAGTTCTTC. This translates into CASSQEGSEQFF.

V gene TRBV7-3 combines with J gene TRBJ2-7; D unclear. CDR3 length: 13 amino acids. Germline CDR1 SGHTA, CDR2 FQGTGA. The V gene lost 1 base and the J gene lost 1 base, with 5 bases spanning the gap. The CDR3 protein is CASSLSPSYEQYF. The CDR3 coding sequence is TGTGCCAGCAGCTTAAGCCCGTCCTACGAGCAGTACTTC. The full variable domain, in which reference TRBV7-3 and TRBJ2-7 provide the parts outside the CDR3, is GAGVSQTPSNKVTEKGKYVELRCDPISGHTALYWYRQSLGQGPEFLIYFQGTGAADDSGLPNDRFFAVRPEGSVSTLKIQRTERGDSAVYLCASSLSPSYEQYFGPGTRLTVT.

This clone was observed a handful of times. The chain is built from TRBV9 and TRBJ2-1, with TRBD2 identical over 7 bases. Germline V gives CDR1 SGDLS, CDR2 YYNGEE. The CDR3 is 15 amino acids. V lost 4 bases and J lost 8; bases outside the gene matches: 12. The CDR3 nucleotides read TGTGCCAGCAGCCCCACTAGCGCCTCATATGATGAGCAGTTCTTC. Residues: CASSPTSASYDEQFF.

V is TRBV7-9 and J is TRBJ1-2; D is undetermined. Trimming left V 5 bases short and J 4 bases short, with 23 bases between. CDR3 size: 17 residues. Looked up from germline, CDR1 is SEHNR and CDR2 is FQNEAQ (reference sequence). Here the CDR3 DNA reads TGTGCCAGCAGCCCCAGAGGCGTTCTTGGTTATAGCTATGGCTACACCTTC. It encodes CASSPRGVLGYSYGYTF. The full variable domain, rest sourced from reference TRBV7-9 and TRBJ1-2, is DTGVSQNPRHKITKRGQNVTFRCDPISEHNRLYWYRQTLGQGPEFLTYFQNEAQLEKSRLLSDRFSAERPKGSFSTLEIQRTEQGDSAMYLCASSPRGVLGYSYGYTFGSGTRLTVV.

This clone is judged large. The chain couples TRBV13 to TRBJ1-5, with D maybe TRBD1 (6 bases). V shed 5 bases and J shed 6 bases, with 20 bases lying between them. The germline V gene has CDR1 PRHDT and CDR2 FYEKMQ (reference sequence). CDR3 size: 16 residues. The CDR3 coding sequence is TGTGCCAGCAGCCTGGGTGTAGGGGGAGGGTTTCAGCCCCAGCATTTT. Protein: CASSLGVGGGFQPQHF.

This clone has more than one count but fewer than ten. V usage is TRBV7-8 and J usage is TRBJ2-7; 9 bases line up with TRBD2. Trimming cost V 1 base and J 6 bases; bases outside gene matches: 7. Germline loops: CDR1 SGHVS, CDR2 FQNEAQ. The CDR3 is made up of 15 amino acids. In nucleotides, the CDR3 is TGTGCCAGCAGCTTAGGGGGTAGCGGGGGACCCGAGCAGTACTTC. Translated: CASSLGGSGGPEQYF.

CDR3 region: CASSLRDTTEKLFF. The CDR3 region has the DNA TGCGCCAGCAGCCTCCGGGACACCACCGAAAAACTGTTTTTT. The genes are TRBV4-1 and TRBJ1-4; D perhaps matches TRBD1 (6 bases). CDR3 length: 14 amino acids. CDR1 and CDR2 from the germline V gene are MGHRA and YSYEKL. Trimming shortened V by 4 bases and J by 8 bases, and 14 bases separated the two germline ends.

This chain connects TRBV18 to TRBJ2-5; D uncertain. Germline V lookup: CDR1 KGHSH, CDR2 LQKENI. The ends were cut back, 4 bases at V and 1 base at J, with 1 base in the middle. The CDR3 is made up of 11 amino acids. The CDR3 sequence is CASSRQETQYF. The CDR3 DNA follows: TGTGCCAGCTCACGCCAAGAGACCCAGTACTTC. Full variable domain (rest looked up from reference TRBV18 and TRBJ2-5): NAGVMQNPRHLVRRRGQEARLRCSPMKGHSHVYWYRQLPEEGLKFMVYLQKENIIDESGMPKERFSAEFPKEGPSILRIQQVVRGDSAAYFCASSRQETQYFGPGTRLLVL.

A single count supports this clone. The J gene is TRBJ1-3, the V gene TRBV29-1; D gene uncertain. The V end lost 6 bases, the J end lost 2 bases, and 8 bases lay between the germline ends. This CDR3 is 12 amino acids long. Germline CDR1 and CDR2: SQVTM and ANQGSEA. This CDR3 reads CSVRETGNTIYF. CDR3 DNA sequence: TGCAGCGTACGGGAAACTGGAAACACCATATATTTT.